The rows below give T cell receptor beta chains drawn from one sample of a study of T cell responses to AZD1222 COVID-19 vaccine. TCRdb's table, derived via immunoSEQ multiplex PCR, lists solely in-frame clones and lacks some. The profile shows 130,000 or so clones, 86% of them singletons. Specimen: peripheral blood, collected on day 0 of AZD1222 vaccination. The origin of the receptors is an adult in good health. Each CDR3 is given with its conserved first and last residue.

TRBV28	TRBJ1-4	CASSLPGGSDEKLFF
TRBV3-1/TRBV3-2	TRBJ1-5	CASSQDRWQPQHF
TRBV19	TRBJ1-2	CASSIATGYGYTF
TRBV7-9	TRBJ2-3	CASSAGQGTDTQYF
TRBV24-1	TRBJ2-2	CATRDRVANTGELFF
TRBV7-6	TRBJ1-4	CASSSWTGIATNEKLFF
TRBV5-4	TRBJ1-2	CASSLVFRGPLNYGYTF
TRBV7-3	TRBJ1-6	CASSKQENSPLHF
TRBV6-1	TRBJ2-7	CASSEGSVRTYEQYF
TRBV7-8	TRBJ1-4	CASSRGTGDEKLFF
TRBV5-1	TRBJ2-5	CASHHRDRGETQYF
TRBV19	TRBJ2-3	CASSKLAGTYTSTDTQYF
TRBV5-4	TRBJ1-5	CASSLGPTNQPQHF
TRBV21-1	TRBJ1-2	CASSKVRGEEGNYGYTF
TRBV30	TRBJ1-1	CAWSEYQQGWAFF
TRBV28	TRBJ1-5	CASSRGGYSNQPQHF
TRBV5-4	TRBJ2-7	CASSLDRGFYEQYF
TRBV5-1	TRBJ1-2	CASSLLEVLDAGGYTF
TRBV20-1	TRBJ1-5	CSARGVQPQHF
TRBV27	TRBJ2-3	CASSSSDRFVRDTQYF
TRBV5-1	TRBJ1-1	CASTEGGFAFF
TRBV5-1	TRBJ2-7	CASYNAGTGFYEQYF
TRBV7-6	TRBJ2-7	CASSLNYRENEQYF
TRBV7-8	TRBJ2-5	CASSRGRYQETQYF
TRBV28	TRBJ1-2	CASRSGGATFYGYTF
TRBV18	TRBJ2-2	CASSPPSGGELFF
TRBV7-2	TRBJ1-2	CASSLPRDFYGYTF
TRBV10-2	TRBJ2-1	CASRTGTGGDNEQFF
TRBV4-3	TRBJ2-2	CASSRRLAGGQGELFF
TRBV6-5	TRBJ2-2	CASSPSEYTGELFF
TRBV9	TRBJ2-2	CASSADGTGGLFF
TRBV27	TRBJ1-5	CASSLWAGSNQPQHF
TRBV20-1	TRBJ2-5	CSARWKETQYF
TRBV13	TRBJ1-1	CASSLVTEAFF
TRBV30	TRBJ1-5	CAWSVTEPGPQHF
TRBV7-9	TRBJ1-1	CASSLTGKITEAFF
TRBV19	TRBJ2-7	CASSPLAGIPYEQYF
TRBV4-1	TRBJ2-7	CASSQSISGSARAYEQYF
TRBV7-9	TRBJ2-2	CASSLGNTGELFF
TRBV19	TRBJ2-7	CASSISGFTYEQYF
TRBV4-3	TRBJ1-5	CASSQDVQGHQPQHF
TRBV29-1	TRBJ2-2	CSVRGQGGSGELFF
TRBV5-1	TRBJ1-2	CASSSAANYGYTF
TRBV10-3	TRBJ2-7	CAINADGARHEQYF
TRBV6-1	TRBJ2-1	CASREAGENGEQFF
TRBV19	TRBJ1-3	CASSTESKGSSGNTIYF
TRBV4-1	TRBJ2-7	CASSQLDPYEQYF
TRBV7-9	TRBJ1-3	CASSQDRAFGNTIYF
TRBV19	TRBJ2-3	CASRPTVPNAPSTDTQYF
TRBV9	TRBJ2-1	CASSVGAGGPPYNEQFF
TRBV6-5	TRBJ2-5	CASSSEFRRETQYF
TRBV6-2/TRBV6-3	TRBJ2-3	CASSYRGGHSTDTQYF
TRBV3-1/TRBV3-2	TRBJ1-6	CASSRSTDYNSPLHF